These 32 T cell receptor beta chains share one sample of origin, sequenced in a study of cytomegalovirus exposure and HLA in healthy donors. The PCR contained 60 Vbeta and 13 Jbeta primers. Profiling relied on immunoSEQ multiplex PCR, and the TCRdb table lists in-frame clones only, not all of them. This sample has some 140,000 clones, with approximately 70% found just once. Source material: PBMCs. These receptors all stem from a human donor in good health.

This chain's CDR3 is CASSKGLAGGPSYNEQFF. CDR3 DNA: TGCGCCAGCAGCAAGGGACTAGCGGGAGGTCCCTCCTACAATGAGCAGTTCTTC. This chain joins TRBV5-1 and TRBJ2-1; 15 bases are shared with TRBD2. Germline loops: CDR1 SGHRS, CDR2 YFSETQ. The J segment lost 0 bases and the V segment lost 4 bases, leaving 5 bases of the junction unmatched. This CDR3 is 18 amino acids long.

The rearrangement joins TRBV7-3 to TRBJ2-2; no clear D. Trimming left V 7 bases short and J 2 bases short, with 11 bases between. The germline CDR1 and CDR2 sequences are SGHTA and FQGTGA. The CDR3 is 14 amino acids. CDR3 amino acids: CASTMGYNTGELFF. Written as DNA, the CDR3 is TGTGCCAGCACCATGGGCTATAACACCGGGGAGCTGTTTTTT.

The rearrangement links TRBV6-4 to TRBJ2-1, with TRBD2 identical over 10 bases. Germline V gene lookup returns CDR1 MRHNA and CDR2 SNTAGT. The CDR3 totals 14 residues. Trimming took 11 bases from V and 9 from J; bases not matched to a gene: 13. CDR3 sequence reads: CAGPRSGRGPEQFF. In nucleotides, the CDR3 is TGTGCCGGACCCAGGAGCGGGAGGGGCCCTGAGCAGTTCTTC.

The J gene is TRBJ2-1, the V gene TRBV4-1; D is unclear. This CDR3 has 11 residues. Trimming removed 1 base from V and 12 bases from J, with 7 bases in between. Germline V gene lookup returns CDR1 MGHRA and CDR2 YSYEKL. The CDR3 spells CASSQVSVQFF. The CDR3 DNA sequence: TGCGCCAGCAGCCAAGTTTCGGTGCAGTTCTTC.

Here the CDR3 reads CASSTGGRASAEQYF. Written as DNA, the CDR3 is TGTGCCAGCAGTACAGGGGGGAGGGCCTCCGCGGAGCAGTACTTC. This chain links TRBV28 with TRBJ2-7; D possibly corresponds to TRBD1 (8 bases). V gave up 5 bases and J gave up 7 bases, with 21 bases separating them. The germline V gene has CDR1 MDHEN and CDR2 SYDVKM. CDR3 length: 15 residues.

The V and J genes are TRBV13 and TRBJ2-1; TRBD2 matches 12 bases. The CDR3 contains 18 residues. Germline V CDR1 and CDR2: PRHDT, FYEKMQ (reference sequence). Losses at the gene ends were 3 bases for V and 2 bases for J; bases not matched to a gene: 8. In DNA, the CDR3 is TGTGCCAGCAGCTTCCCCCTAGCGGGAGGGAACGCCTACAATGAGCAGTTCTTC. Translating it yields CASSFPLAGGNAYNEQFF.

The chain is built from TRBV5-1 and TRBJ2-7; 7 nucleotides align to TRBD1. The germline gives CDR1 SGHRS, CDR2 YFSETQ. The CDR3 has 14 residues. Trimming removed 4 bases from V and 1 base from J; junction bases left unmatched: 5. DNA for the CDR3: TGCGCCAGCAGCCCACAGGGGTCTTCCTACGAGCAGTACTTC. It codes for CASSPQGSSYEQYF.

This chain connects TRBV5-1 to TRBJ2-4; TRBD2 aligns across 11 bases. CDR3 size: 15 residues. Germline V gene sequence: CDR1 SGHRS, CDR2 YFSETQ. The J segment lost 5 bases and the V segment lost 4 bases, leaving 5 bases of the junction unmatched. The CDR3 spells CASSLAGGAENIQYF. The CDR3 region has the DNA TGCGCCAGCAGCCTAGCGGGAGGTGCGGAAAACATTCAGTACTTC.

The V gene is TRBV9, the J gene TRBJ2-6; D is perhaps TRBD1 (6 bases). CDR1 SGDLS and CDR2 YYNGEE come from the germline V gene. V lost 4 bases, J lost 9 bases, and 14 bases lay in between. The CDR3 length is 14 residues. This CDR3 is CASSPNRDNNVLTF. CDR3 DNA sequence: TGTGCCAGCAGCCCCAACCGGGACAACAACGTCCTGACTTTC.

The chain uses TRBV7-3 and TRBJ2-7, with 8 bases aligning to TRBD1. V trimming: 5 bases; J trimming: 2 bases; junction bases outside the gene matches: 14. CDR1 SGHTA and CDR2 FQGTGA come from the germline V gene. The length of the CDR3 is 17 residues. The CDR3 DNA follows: TGTGCCAGCAGCCCGTCCGCCCAGACAGGGGAGCCCTACGAGCAGTACTTC. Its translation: CASSPSAQTGEPYEQYF.

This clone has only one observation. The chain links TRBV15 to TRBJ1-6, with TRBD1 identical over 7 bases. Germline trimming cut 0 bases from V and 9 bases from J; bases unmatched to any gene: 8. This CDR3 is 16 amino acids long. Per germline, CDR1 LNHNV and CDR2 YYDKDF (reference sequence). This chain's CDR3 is CATSRDGDRTGSPLHF. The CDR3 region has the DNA TGTGCCACCAGCAGAGATGGGGACAGAACTGGTTCACCCCTCCACTTT.

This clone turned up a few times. CDR3: CASGPDRETVNIQYF. CDR3 nucleotides: TGTGCCAGCGGACCTGACAGGGAGACGGTAAACATTCAGTACTTC. This chain uses TRBV18 with TRBJ2-4, with 7 positions matching TRBD1. The V and J ends lost 8 bases and 6 bases, in that order; junction bases with no gene match: 13. Germline values: CDR1 KGHSH, CDR2 LQKENI. The CDR3 is made up of 15 amino acids. The variable domain in full, with the rest retrieved from reference TRBV18 and TRBJ2-4, is NAGVMQNPRHLVRRRGQEARLRCSPMKGHSHVYWYRQLPEEGLKFMVYLQKENIIDESGMPKERFSAEFPKEGPSILRIQQVVRGDSAAYFCASGPDRETVNIQYFGAGTRLSVL.

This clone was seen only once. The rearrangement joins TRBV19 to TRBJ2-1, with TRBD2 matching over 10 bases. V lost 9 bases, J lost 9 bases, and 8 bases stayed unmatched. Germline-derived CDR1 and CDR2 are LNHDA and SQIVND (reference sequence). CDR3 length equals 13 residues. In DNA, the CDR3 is TGTGCCAGCGCGAGCGGGAGGGCGGGTGAGCAGTTCTTC. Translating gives CASASGRAGEQFF.

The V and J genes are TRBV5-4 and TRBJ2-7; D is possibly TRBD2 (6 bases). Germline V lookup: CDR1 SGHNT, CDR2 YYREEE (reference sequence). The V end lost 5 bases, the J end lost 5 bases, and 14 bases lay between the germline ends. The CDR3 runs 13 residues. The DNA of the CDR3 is TGTGCCAGCAGACGGGACTCCTCGCACGAGCAGTACTTC. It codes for CASRRDSSHEQYF.

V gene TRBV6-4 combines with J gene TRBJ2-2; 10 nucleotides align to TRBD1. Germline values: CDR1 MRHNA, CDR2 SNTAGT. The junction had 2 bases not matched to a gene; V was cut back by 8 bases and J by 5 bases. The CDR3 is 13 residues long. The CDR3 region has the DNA TGTGCCAGCTCGGGACAGGGGACCGGGGAGCTGTTTTTT. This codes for CASSGQGTGELFF.

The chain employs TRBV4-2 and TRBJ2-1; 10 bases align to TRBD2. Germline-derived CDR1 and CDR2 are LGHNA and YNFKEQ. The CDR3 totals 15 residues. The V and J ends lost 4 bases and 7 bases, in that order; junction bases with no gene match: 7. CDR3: CASSPRGLAKNEQFF. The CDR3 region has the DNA TGTGCCAGCAGCCCGAGGGGACTAGCGAAGAATGAGCAGTTCTTC.

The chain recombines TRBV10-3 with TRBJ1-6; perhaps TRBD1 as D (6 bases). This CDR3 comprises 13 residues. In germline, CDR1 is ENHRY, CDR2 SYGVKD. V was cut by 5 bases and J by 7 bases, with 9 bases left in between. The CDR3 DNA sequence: TGTGCCATCAGTCAGGGGCCAAATTCACCCCTCCACTTT. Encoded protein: CAISQGPNSPLHF.

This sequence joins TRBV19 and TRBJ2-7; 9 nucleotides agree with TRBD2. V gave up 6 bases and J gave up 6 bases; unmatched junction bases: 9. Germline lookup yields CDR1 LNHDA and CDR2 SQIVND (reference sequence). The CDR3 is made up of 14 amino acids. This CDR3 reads CASSSSGMGGEQYF. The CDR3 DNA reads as TGTGCCAGTAGCTCTAGCGGGATGGGAGGCGAGCAGTACTTC.

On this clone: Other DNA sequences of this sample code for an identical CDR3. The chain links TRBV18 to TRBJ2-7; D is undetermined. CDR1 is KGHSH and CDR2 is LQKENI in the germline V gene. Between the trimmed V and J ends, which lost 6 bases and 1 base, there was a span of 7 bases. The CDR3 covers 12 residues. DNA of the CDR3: TGTGCCAGCTCTCCCGGGTCCTACGAGCAGTACTTC. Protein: CASSPGSYEQYF.

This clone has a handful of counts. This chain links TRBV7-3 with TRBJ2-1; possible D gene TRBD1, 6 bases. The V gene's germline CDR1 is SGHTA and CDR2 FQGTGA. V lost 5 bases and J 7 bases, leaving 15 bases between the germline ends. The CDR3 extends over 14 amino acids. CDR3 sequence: CASSQSRGGNEQFF. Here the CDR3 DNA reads TGTGCCAGCAGCCAAAGCAGGGGTGGGAATGAGCAGTTCTTC.

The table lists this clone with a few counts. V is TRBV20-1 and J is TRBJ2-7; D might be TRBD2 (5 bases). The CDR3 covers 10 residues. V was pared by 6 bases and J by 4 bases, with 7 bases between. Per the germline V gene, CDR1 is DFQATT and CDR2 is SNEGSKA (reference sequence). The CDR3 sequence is CSASGYEQYF. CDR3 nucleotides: TGCAGTGCATCGGGGTACGAGCAGTACTTC.

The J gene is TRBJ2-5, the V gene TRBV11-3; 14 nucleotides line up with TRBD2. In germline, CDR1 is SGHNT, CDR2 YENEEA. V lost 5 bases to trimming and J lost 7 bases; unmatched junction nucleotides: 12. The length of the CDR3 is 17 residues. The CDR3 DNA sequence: TGTGCCAGCAGCCCTGGGACTAGCGGGAGTTGGGACGGGACCCAGTACTTC. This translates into CASSPGTSGSWDGTQYF.

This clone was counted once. This chain's CDR3 is CATSRGAEQFF. DNA for the CDR3: TGTGCCACCAGCAGAGGAGCAGAGCAGTTCTTC. The chain recombines TRBV15 with TRBJ2-1, with D unresolved. Germline assignment: CDR1 LNHNV and CDR2 YYDKDF (reference sequence). This CDR3 has 11 amino acids. V lost 1 base to trimming and J lost 10 bases, with 5 bases between them.

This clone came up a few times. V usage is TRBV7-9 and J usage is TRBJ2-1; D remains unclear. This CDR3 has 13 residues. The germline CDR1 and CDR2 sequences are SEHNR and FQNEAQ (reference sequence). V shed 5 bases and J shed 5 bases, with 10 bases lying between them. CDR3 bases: TGTGCCAGCAGCCGAGACATCGACAATGAGCAGTTCTTC. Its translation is CASSRDIDNEQFF.

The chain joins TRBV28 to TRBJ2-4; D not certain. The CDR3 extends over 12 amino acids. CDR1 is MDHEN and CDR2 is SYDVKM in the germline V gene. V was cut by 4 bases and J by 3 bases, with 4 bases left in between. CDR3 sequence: CASSYNKNIQYF. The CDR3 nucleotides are TGTGCCAGCAGTTATAACAAAAACATTCAGTACTTC.

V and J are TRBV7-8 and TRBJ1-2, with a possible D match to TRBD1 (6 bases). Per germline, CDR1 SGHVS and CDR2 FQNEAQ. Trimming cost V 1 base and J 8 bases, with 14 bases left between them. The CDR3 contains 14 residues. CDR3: CASSLGRGGRGYTF. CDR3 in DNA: TGTGCCAGCAGCTTAGGCAGGGGCGGGCGCGGCTACACCTTC.

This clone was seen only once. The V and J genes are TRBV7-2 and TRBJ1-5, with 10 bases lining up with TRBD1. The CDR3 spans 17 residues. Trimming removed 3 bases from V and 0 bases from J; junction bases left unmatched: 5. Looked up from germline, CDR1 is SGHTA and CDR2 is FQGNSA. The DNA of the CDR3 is TGTGCCAGCAGCTTGGGACAGGGGCGATATAGCAATCAGCCCCAGCATTTT. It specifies CASSLGQGRYSNQPQHF.

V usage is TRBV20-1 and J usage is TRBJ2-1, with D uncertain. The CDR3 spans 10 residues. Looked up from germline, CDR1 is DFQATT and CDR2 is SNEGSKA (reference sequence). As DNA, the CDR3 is TGCACGAGAGAGGCGCGTGAGCAGTTCTTC. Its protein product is CTREAREQFF.

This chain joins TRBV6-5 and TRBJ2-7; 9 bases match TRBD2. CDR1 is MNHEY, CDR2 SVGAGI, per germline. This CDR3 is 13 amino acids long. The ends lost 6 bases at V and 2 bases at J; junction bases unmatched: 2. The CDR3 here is CASRRTSAYEQYF. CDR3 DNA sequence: TGTGCCAGCAGGCGGACTAGCGCCTACGAGCAGTACTTC.

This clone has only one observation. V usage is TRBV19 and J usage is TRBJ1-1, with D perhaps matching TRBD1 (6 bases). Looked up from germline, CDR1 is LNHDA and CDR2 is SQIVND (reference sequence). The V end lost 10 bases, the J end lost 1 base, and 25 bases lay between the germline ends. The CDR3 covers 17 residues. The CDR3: CATNLLGGRRENTEAFF. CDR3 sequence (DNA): TGTGCCACCAACCTGTTAGGGGGACGAAGAGAGAACACTGAAGCTTTCTTT.

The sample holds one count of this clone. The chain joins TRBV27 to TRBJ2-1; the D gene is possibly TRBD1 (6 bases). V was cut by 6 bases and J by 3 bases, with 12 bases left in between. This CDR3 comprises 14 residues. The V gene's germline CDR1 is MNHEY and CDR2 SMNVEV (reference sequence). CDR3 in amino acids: CASRGGQYYNEQFF. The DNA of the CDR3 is TGTGCCAGCAGGGGCGGACAGTACTACAATGAGCAGTTCTTC.

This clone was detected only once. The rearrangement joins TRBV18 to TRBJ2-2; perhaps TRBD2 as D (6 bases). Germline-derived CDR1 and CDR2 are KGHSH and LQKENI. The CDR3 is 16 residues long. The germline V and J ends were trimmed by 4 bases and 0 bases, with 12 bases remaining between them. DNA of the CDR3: TGTGCCAGCTCACGTGGACTACTCGCGAACACCGGGGAGCTGTTTTTT. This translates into CASSRGLLANTGELFF.